The clone carrying this T cell receptor (beta chain) was observed a few times. This record comes from a study of chemoradiotherapy in HPV16-positive cancers. This CDR3 is 12 amino acids long. Germline V gene lookup returns CDR1 LNHDA and CDR2 SQIVND (reference sequence). Trimming pared 5 bases from V and 1 base from J, leaving 5 bases between. Assay: immunoSEQ multiplex PCR; the TCRdb copy retains only in-frame clones and omits some. The data hold around 12,000 clones, with around 87% observed a single time. This chain links TRBV19 with TRBJ1-1; D uncertain. The sequences come from blood, collected from a patient who underwent chemoradiotherapy. The clonotype originates from a human donor with HPV-associated anogenital cancer. CDR3 DNA sequence: TGTGCCAGTAGTGGACCGAACACTGAAGCTTTCTTT. It yields the protein CASSGPNTEAFF.